This TCR beta chain is from a study of blood T cell repertoires in COVID-19 (TCRdb year 2020). Regarding the complete study: Samples from collaborators originated in the United States, Italy and Spain and spanned both the acute and convalescent phases of COVID-19. The prospective study material was composed of cDNA or gDNA derived from T cells, B-cell-depleted T cells, or PBMCs. Subjects who had been exposed to COVID-19, were actively infected with it, or had recovered from it provided the deeply sampled blood TCRbeta repertoires that made up the dataset. The repertoires were made available in a free public database intended to serve as a resource for research on the immune response to SARS-CoV-2. Samples came from the ongoing ImmuneRACE study (first 160 participants) plus 1,254 subjects from 6 global collaborators. A de-identified subject ID, COVID-19 status, age in years and sex were almost always included in the sample metadata. Where HLA class I and class II types were available, the types were taken from metadata supplied by the sample provider, not from assay-based typing.

This clone was recorded a few times. Its antigen is still unknown. There are no base qualities to consult, and no much larger clone falls within one base. In the prospective study, participants were roughly 18 to 89 years old, resided in 20 to 30 geographic areas of the United States, and were enrolled through a virtual design. In the prospective study, cohorts were assigned on the basis of participant-reported clinical history obtained from a screening survey and a study questionnaire. For ImmuneRACE Cohort 3, a participant was defined as recovered based on two consecutive negative NP/OP PCR tests, clearance by a healthcare professional, or resolution of symptoms. In the prospective study, whole blood, serum and a nasopharyngeal or oropharyngeal swab were collected from each participant by mobile phlebotomists. Additional blood draws and questionnaires over an approximately two-month period could optionally be provided by prospective study participants. Blood samples from the prospective study were shipped frozen or at room temperature prior to DNA extraction.

V lost 7 bases and J lost 5 bases; the stretch between them is 11 bases long. The germline V gene encodes CDR1 ENHRY and CDR2 SYGVKD. Including cysteine and phenylalanine, the CDR3 has 13 amino acids. Only CDR3 DNA is held: 39 bases, read in frame from base 1. TCRbeta CDR3 regions were amplified from genomic DNA by means of the immunoSEQ Assay, a bias-controlled multiplex PCR. The study's own analysis went as follows. Nucleated cell counts per sample were estimated from amplification of reference gene primers within the assay. Sequence reads were collapsed and filtered to measure the absolute abundance of every unique TCRbeta CDR3 rearrangement. For each sample, productive Simpson clonality was calculated by taking the square root of Simpson's diversity index across productive rearrangements. Sourced from immuneACCESS, this table was stored by TCRdb with only in-frame sequences that have V and J called. A share of the clones is absent; for the studies checked, an unresolved V gene accounts for under half, and the remainder has no known explanation. D and trimming were read from the DNA, whereas the V and J calls and clone size are those reported in that table. Recorded for this sample are about 330,000 clones; under 95% of them occurred a single time. Of the sample, approximately 17% is held by the ten largest clones.

On the study overall, not on this receptor specifically: The amount of clinical and demographic metadata varied by source and participant and was provided uncurated.

Sequencing was done on a sample of PBMCs or T cells enriched from blood (not recorded which). The source is a young woman who had recovered from COVID-19. The rearrangement joined TRBV10-3 to TRBJ1-4; the best D guess is TRBD1, with 6 bases matching. CDR3 sequence: CAITDRPNEKLFF. The DNA sequence is given as TGTGCCATCACTGACAGGCCGAATGAAAAACTGTTTTTT.